These 25 T cell receptor beta chains came from one sample sequenced in a study of PD-L1 blockade in urothelial cancer. The time point is: pretreatment peripheral blood. Clones were sequenced by immunoSEQ multiplex PCR, and TCRdb holds only the in-frame ones, with some missing. The sample comprises tens of thousands of clones, 84% of which are singletons, and approximately 9.2% rests with the top ten. This sample comprised PBMCs, obtained around atezolizumab (anti-PD-L1) treatment. These receptor sequences come from a woman aged 70-85 years with urothelial cancer.

The V and J genes are TRBV27 and TRBJ2-1; a weak D match, TRBD2 (6 bases). CDR1 is MNHEY, CDR2 SMNVEV, per germline (reference sequence). The CDR3 spans 14 residues. The germline V and J ends were trimmed by 5 bases and 2 bases, with 10 bases remaining between them. The CDR3 nucleotides are TGTGCCAGCAGTCGCGGGACTGCCTACAATGAGCAGTTCTTC. It is translated as CASSRGTAYNEQFF.

The rearrangement uses TRBV20-1 and TRBJ2-1; 7 nucleotides line up with TRBD1. V was pared by 6 bases and J by 10 bases, with 6 bases of the junction left unmatched. This CDR3 region has 11 residues. The germline gives CDR1 DFQATT, CDR2 SNEGSKA (reference sequence). CDR3 protein: CSARQGREQFF. In nucleotides, the CDR3 is TGCAGTGCGAGACAGGGTCGCGAGCAGTTCTTC.

This clone was seen a single time. The chain recombines TRBV7-9 with TRBJ2-3; TRBD2 matches at 15 bases. Germline values: CDR1 SEHNR, CDR2 FQNEAQ (reference sequence). CDR3 length: 17 amino acids. Trimming cost V 5 bases and J 5 bases; bases outside gene matches: 8. CDR3 sequence: CASSPMGLAGGQDTQYF. DNA of the CDR3: TGTGCCAGCAGCCCGATGGGACTAGCGGGAGGCCAAGATACGCAGTATTTT.

This clone was seen just once. The rearrangement joins TRBV2 to TRBJ2-7, with 9 bases aligning to TRBD1. Germline V gene lookup returns CDR1 SNHLY and CDR2 FYNNEI. CDR3 length: 13 residues. J lost 4 bases, V lost 5 bases, and 3 bases had no gene match. Here the CDR3 reads CASSRTGDYEQYF. The CDR3 region has the DNA TGTGCCAGCAGTCGGACAGGGGATTACGAGCAGTACTTC.

In this sample, this clone turned up a few times. J is TRBJ2-7 and V is TRBV5-1, with TRBD1 matching over 7 bases. Germline V lookup: CDR1 SGHRS, CDR2 YFSETQ. Trimming removed 0 bases from V and 5 bases from J; junction bases left unmatched: 8. This CDR3 spans 15 amino acids. The CDR3 region is CASSLDEGAHNEQYF. CDR3 bases: TGCGCCAGCAGCTTGGATGAGGGGGCGCATAACGAGCAGTACTTC. The complete variable domain, with remaining parts taken from reference TRBV5-1 and TRBJ2-7, reads KAGVTQTPRYLIKTRGQQVTLSCSPISGHRSVSWYQQTPGQGLQFLFEYFSETQRNKGNFPGRFSGRQFSNSRSEMNVSTLELGDSALYLCASSLDEGAHNEQYFGPGTRLTVT.

This clone occurred a few times. CDR3 in amino acids: CASTPPGNSPLHF. Here the CDR3 DNA reads TGTGCCAGCACCCCCCCCGGGAATTCACCCCTCCACTTT. This chain links TRBV6-6 with TRBJ1-6, with D unresolved. Trimming left V 7 bases short and J 7 bases short, with 11 bases between. Germline V gives CDR1 MNHNY, CDR2 SVGAGI (reference sequence). The CDR3 covers 13 residues.

This clone appeared once. The gene calls are TRBV5-1 and TRBJ2-1; possibly TRBD2 for D (5 bases). Looked up from germline, CDR1 is SGHRS and CDR2 is YFSETQ. The V gene lost 6 bases and the J gene lost 2 bases, with 15 bases spanning the gap. This CDR3 comprises 15 residues. CDR3 amino acids: CASTLSGDTYNEQFF. The CDR3 coding sequence is TGCGCCAGCACTTTAAGCGGCGACACCTACAATGAGCAGTTCTTC.

The rearrangement links TRBV28 to TRBJ2-7, with 9 bases identical to TRBD1. V lost 3 bases, J lost 4 bases, and 10 bases stayed unmatched. CDR3 size: 16 residues. CDR1 MDHEN and CDR2 SYDVKM come from the germline V gene. As DNA, the CDR3 is TGTGCCAGCAGTTTTATAGGGACAGGGTCTGGGTACGAGCAGTACTTC. Its protein product is CASSFIGTGSGYEQYF. The full variable domain, completed using reference TRBV28 and TRBJ2-7, is DVKVTQSSRYLVKRTGEKVFLECVQDMDHENMFWYRQDPGLGLRLIYFSYDVKMKEKGDIPEGYSVSREKKERFSLILESASTNQTSMYLCASSFIGTGSGYEQYFGPGTRLTVT.

V gene TRBV29-1 combines with J gene TRBJ2-1, with TRBD2 matching over 7 bases. The germline V gene has CDR1 SQVTM and CDR2 ANQGSEA. The V and J ends lost 4 bases and 6 bases, in that order; junction bases with no gene match: 3. The length of the CDR3 is 12 residues. The CDR3 is CSVVGRGNEQFF. The CDR3 DNA sequence: TGCAGCGTTGTTGGGAGGGGCAATGAGCAGTTCTTC.

This clone was counted a few times. This chain joins TRBV4-1 and TRBJ2-2; tentatively, D is TRBD1 (6 bases). Germline lookup yields CDR1 MGHRA and CDR2 YSYEKL. The V and J ends lost 1 base and 7 bases respectively, with 13 bases between them. The CDR3 is 15 residues long. CDR3 DNA: TGCGCCAGCAGCCAAGTTTGGGGGCTCGGCGGGGAGCTGTTTTTT. It is translated as CASSQVWGLGGELFF.

The genes are TRBV6-4 and TRBJ1-2; no definite D call. The ends were cut back, 0 bases at V and 8 bases at J, with 16 bases in the middle. This CDR3 contains 15 residues. Per germline, CDR1 MRHNA and CDR2 SNTAGT. The CDR3 DNA follows: TGTGCCAGCAGTGACTCGAATGCGGGTTTACAAGGCTACACCTTC. The encoded protein is CASSDSNAGLQGYTF.

This clone was counted once. This chain joins TRBV4-3 and TRBJ2-1; a possible D gene is TRBD1 (5 bases). With 0 bases removed from V and 4 bases from J, the gap between germline ends came to 7 bases. The germline CDR1 and CDR2 sequences are LGHNA and YSLEER. The CDR3 has 14 residues. The CDR3 coding sequence is TGCGCCAGCAGCCAAGAGACAGCGTACAATGAGCAGTTCTTC. It yields the protein CASSQETAYNEQFF.

This clone has more than one count but fewer than ten. The chain joins TRBV6-6 to TRBJ1-1, with 10 positions matching TRBD1. The V and J ends lost 5 bases and 4 bases, in that order; junction bases with no gene match: 7. The CDR3 length is 15 residues. Germline V gene data show CDR1 as MNHNY and CDR2 as SVGAGI (reference sequence). CDR3 nucleotides: TGTGCCAGCAGTGCGCCCGGGACAGGGGTCACTGAAGCTTTCTTT. Protein product: CASSAPGTGVTEAFF.

The chain couples TRBV9 to TRBJ2-1, with D possibly matching TRBD2 (5 bases). The V gene's germline CDR1 is SGDLS and CDR2 YYNGEE. Trimming cost V 0 bases and J 4 bases, with 14 bases left between them. This CDR3 spans 16 amino acids. CDR3 loop: CASSVALDLAYNEQFF. The CDR3, as DNA: TGTGCCAGCAGCGTAGCTTTGGACCTAGCTTACAATGAGCAGTTCTTC.

The chain joins TRBV15 to TRBJ2-2, with D tentatively TRBD1 (6 bases). Trimming removed 0 bases from V and 1 base from J, with 9 bases in between. Germline values: CDR1 LNHNV, CDR2 YYDKDF (reference sequence). This CDR3 spans 16 amino acids. The CDR3 nucleotides are TGTGCCACCAGCAGAGACAGGGGTCTGAACACCGGGGAGCTGTTTTTT. This gives the protein CATSRDRGLNTGELFF. Drawing the rest from reference TRBV15 and TRBJ2-2, the complete variable domain is DAMVIQNPRYQVTQFGKPVTLSCSQTLNHNVMYWYQQKSSQAPKLLFHYYDKDFNNEADTPDNFQSRRPNTSFCFLDIRSPGLGDTAMYLCATSRDRGLNTGELFFGEGSRLTVL.

The chain is built from TRBV5-1 and TRBJ2-1, with 9 bases fitting TRBD2. This CDR3 has 13 residues. CDR1 and CDR2 from the germline V gene are SGHRS and YFSETQ. Trimming at V came to 6 bases and at J to 10 bases, leaving 8 bases not matched to a gene. CDR3 sequence: CASTGGRAEEQFF. In DNA form, the CDR3 reads TGCGCCAGCACGGGCGGGAGGGCCGAAGAGCAGTTCTTC.

V usage is TRBV4-2 and J usage is TRBJ2-6; TRBD1 matches 8 bases. Germline CDR1 and CDR2: LGHNA and YNFKEQ. V trimming: 4 bases; J trimming: 0 bases; junction bases outside the gene matches: 5. This CDR3 comprises 17 residues. CDR3 DNA: TGTGCCAGCAGCCCGACAGGGGACAGCTCTGGGGCCAACGTCCTGACTTTC. Protein sequence: CASSPTGDSSGANVLTF.

This clone showed up just a few times. The chain carries TRBV19 and TRBJ1-5; tentative D call: TRBD1 (5 bases). CDR3 length equals 13 residues. Trimming shortened V by 3 bases and J by 6 bases, and 9 bases separated the two germline ends. Per the germline V gene, CDR1 is LNHDA and CDR2 is SQIVND (reference sequence). The CDR3 loop is CASSIREGQPQHF. CDR3 DNA: TGTGCCAGTAGTATCAGGGAAGGTCAGCCCCAGCATTTT.

The chain couples TRBV10-2 to TRBJ1-2; weak D call: TRBD1 (5 bases). Germline CDR1 reads WSHSY; CDR2 reads SAAADI. With 8 bases removed from V and 3 bases from J, the gap between germline ends came to 19 bases. CDR3 length: 15 amino acids. CDR3 in DNA: TGCGCCAGCGTGGGGCAGAAGGGGAAGGACTATGGCTACACCTTC. As protein: CASVGQKGKDYGYTF.

This rearrangement joins TRBV7-3 to TRBJ2-5; D possibly corresponds to TRBD1 (6 bases). The CDR3 has 15 amino acids. CDR1 and CDR2 (germline): SGHTA, FQGTGA. V was trimmed by 5 bases and J by 3 bases, leaving 16 bases between them. CDR3 protein: CASSNPGAGKETQYF. DNA for the CDR3: TGTGCCAGCAGCAACCCAGGGGCCGGGAAAGAGACCCAGTACTTC.

The chain couples TRBV7-9 to TRBJ2-5; D possibly corresponds to TRBD2 (6 bases). This CDR3 contains 17 residues. Deletions cut 4 bases from V and 5 bases from J, with 23 bases between. Germline CDR1 SEHNR, CDR2 FQNEAQ (reference sequence). This CDR3 is CASSSVILEGPWETQYF. The CDR3 DNA follows: TGTGCCAGCAGCTCAGTTATCCTGGAGGGACCGTGGGAGACCCAGTACTTC.

This rearrangement joins TRBV2 to TRBJ2-1, with 9 bases that match TRBD2. CDR1 and CDR2 (germline): SNHLY, FYNNEI. This CDR3 is 15 amino acids long. Trimming at V came to 6 bases and at J to 5 bases, leaving 8 bases not matched to a gene. DNA of the CDR3: TGTGCCAGCAGGGCCCCCCTAGCGGGGAACAATGAGCAGTTCTTC. It codes for CASRAPLAGNNEQFF.

The CDR3 region is CASSQDSLAGGIQETQYF. In nucleotides, the CDR3 is TGCGCCAGCAGCCAAGATAGTCTGGCGGGGGGCATCCAAGAGACCCAGTACTTC. This chain connects TRBV4-3 to TRBJ2-5; 8 nucleotides align to TRBD2. The CDR3 has 18 amino acids. The V segment lost 0 bases and the J segment 1 base; nucleotides outside the gene matches: 10. Germline V lookup: CDR1 LGHNA, CDR2 YSLEER.

As regards this clone: One end of the junction varies from germline; a read error may be responsible. The V gene is TRBV27, the J gene TRBJ1-1, with a weak D call TRBD1 (6 bases). The CDR3 contains 14 residues. The germline V gene has CDR1 MNHEY and CDR2 SMNVEV (reference sequence). CDR3 sequence (DNA): TGTGCCAGCAGTCTATCAGGGGTAAGAACTGAAGCTTTCTTT. Translated: CASSLSGVRTEAFF.

The V gene is TRBV15, the J gene TRBJ1-5; D is uncertain. Looked up from germline, CDR1 is LNHNV and CDR2 is YYDKDF (reference sequence). The CDR3 contains 16 residues. Trimming removed 0 bases from V and 4 bases from J, with 13 bases in between. Here the CDR3 DNA reads TGTGCCACCAGCAGAGATCTCTACGGAGGGAATCAGCCCCAGCATTTT. Encoded protein: CATSRDLYGGNQPQHF. The full variable domain, its missing parts supplied by reference TRBV15 and TRBJ1-5, is DAMVIQNPRYQVTQFGKPVTLSCSQTLNHNVMYWYQQKSSQAPKLLFHYYDKDFNNEADTPDNFQSRRPNTSFCFLDIRSPGLGDTAMYLCATSRDLYGGNQPQHFGDGTRLSIL.